This TCR beta chain was captured by sequencing in a study of blood T cell repertoires in COVID-19. The table came from immunoSEQ multiplex PCR; TCRdb's copy has only in-frame clones and leaves some out. The data hold 200,000 to 250,000 clones, with roughly four fifths observed a single time. The V end lost 0 bases, the J end lost 7 bases, and 13 bases lay between the germline ends. The CDR3 loop spans 15 amino acids. Germline lookup yields CDR1 LNHDA and CDR2 SQIVND (reference sequence). Sequencing was done on a sample of peripheral blood. This TCR came from a woman between 70 and 85 years old with COVID-19, enrolled during active disease. The gene calls are TRBV19 and TRBJ1-5; D perhaps matches TRBD1 (5 bases). CDR3 nucleotide sequence: TGTGCCAGTAGTATAGATGGGGCAGGGAACCAGCCCCAGCATTTT. As protein: CASSIDGAGNQPQHF.